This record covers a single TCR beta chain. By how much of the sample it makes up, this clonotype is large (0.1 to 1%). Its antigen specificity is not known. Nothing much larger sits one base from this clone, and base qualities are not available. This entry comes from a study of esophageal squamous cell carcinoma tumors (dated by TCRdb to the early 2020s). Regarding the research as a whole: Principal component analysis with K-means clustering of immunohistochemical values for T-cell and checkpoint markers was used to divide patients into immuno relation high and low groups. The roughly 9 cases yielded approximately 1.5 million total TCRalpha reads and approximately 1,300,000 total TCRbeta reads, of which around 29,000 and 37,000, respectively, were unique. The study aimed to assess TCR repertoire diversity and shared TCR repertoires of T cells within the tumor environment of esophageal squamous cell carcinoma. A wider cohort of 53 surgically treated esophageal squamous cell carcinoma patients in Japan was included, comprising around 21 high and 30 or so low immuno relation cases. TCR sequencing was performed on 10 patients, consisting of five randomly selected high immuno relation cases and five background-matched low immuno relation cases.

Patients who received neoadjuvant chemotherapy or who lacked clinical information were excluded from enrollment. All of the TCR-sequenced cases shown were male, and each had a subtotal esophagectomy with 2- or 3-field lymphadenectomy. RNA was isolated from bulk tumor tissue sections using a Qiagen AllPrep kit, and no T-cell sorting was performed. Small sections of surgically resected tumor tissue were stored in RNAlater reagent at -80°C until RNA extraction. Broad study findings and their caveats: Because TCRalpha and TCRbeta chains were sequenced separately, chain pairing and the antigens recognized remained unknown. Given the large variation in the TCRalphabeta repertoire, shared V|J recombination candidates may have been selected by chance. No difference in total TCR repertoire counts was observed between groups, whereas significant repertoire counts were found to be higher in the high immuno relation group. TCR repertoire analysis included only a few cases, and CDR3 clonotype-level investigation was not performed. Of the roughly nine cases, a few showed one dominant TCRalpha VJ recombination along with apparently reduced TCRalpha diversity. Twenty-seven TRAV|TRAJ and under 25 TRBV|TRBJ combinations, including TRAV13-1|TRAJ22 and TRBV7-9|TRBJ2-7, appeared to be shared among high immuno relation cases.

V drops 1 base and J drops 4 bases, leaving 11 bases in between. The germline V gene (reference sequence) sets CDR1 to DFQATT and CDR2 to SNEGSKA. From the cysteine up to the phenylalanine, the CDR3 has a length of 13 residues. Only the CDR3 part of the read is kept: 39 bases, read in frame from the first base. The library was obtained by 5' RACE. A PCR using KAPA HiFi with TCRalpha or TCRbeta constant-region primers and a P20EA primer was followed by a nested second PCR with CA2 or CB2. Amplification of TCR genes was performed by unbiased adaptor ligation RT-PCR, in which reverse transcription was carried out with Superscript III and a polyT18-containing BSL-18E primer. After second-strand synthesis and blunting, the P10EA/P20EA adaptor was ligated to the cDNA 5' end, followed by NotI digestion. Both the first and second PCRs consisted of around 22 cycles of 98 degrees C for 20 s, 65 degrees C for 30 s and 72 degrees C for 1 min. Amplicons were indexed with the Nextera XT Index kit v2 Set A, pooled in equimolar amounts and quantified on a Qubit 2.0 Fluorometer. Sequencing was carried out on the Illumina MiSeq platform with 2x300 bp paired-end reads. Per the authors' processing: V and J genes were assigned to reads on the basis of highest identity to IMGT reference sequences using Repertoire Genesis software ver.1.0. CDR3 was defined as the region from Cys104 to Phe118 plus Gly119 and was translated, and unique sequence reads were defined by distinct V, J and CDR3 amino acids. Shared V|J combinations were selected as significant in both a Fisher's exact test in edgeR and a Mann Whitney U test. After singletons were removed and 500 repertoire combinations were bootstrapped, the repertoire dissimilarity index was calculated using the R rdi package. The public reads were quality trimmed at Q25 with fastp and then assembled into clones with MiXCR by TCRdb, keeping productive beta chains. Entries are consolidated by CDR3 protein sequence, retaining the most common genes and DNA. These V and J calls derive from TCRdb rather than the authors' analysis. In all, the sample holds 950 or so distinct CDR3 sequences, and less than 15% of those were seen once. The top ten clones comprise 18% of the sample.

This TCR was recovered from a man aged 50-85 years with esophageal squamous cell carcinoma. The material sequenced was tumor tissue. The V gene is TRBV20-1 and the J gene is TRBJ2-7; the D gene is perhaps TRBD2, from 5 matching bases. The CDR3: CSARVEVKYEQYF. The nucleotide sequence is TGCAGTGCTAGAGTGGAGGTGAAGTACGAGCAGTACTTC.